Below, 31 T cell receptor beta chains from the same sample are listed, as sequenced in a study of sequential checkpoint blockade in melanoma. Treatment of the sample: randomized to nivolumab then ipilimumab (arm A) or the reverse (arm B). Assay used: immunoSEQ multiplex PCR; TCRdb lists only in-frame clones, some missing. The sample consists of 15,000 to 20,000 clones, about two thirds of them appearing once. The sample consisted of CD8+ T cells sorted from blood (inferred from file names), taken from a patient given nivolumab and ipilimumab in sequence. The receptors shown here come from a human donor with melanoma.

The genes are TRBV27 and TRBJ2-1, with D maybe TRBD2 (6 bases). There are 14 residues in the CDR3. Per germline, CDR1 MNHEY and CDR2 SMNVEV (reference sequence). V lost 5 bases, J lost 7 bases, and 15 bases lay in between. The CDR3 is CASSGLTRGNEQFF. As DNA, the CDR3 is TGTGCCAGCAGTGGTCTGACTAGGGGAAATGAGCAGTTCTTC.

This rearrangement joins TRBV6-6 to TRBJ2-5; the D gene is possibly TRBD1 (6 bases). TRBJ2-7 explains the end of the DNA better; the J call may be wrong. Germline V CDR1 and CDR2: MNHNY, SVGAGI (reference sequence). CDR3 length: 14 amino acids. In DNA, the CDR3 is TGTGCCAGCGCAAAGACAGGCCACTCCTACGAGCAGTACTTC. Amino acids: CASAKTGHSYEQYF.

A few counts support this clone. Written as DNA, the CDR3 is TGTGCCAGCAGCACAAACAGGGGGCACGAGCAGTACTTC. Protein: CASSTNRGHEQYF. This rearrangement joins TRBV7-9 to TRBJ2-7; 9 nucleotides align to TRBD1. Germline V lookup: CDR1 SEHNR, CDR2 FQNEAQ (reference sequence). This CDR3 contains 13 residues. The ends lost 5 bases at V and 5 bases at J; junction bases unmatched: 4.

V is TRBV19 and J is TRBJ1-4; tentatively, D is TRBD1 (5 bases). Germline loops: CDR1 LNHDA, CDR2 SQIVND (reference sequence). V gave up 5 bases and J gave up 7 bases, with 17 bases separating them. The CDR3 covers 15 residues. Written as DNA, the CDR3 is TGTGCCAGTAGTGCCTACGCGGGGCGAACTGAAAAACTGTTTTTT. Translation: CASSAYAGRTEKLFF. The variable domain in full, with the rest retrieved from reference TRBV19 and TRBJ1-4, is DGGITQSPKYLFRKEGQNVTLSCEQNLNHDAMYWYRQDPGQGLRLIYYSQIVNDFQKGDIAEGYSVSREKKESFPLTVTSAQKNPTAFYLCASSAYAGRTEKLFFGSGTQLSVL.

In its sample, this clone was seen once. This chain joins TRBV11-2 and TRBJ1-1; D perhaps matches TRBD1 (6 bases). The CDR3 loop spans 16 amino acids. V gave up 5 bases and J gave up 1 base, with 17 bases separating them. Germline V lookup: CDR1 SGHAT, CDR2 FQNNGV. CDR3 DNA sequence: TGTGCCAGCAGCACCAGACAGGAGCCCTCGAACACTGAAGCTTTCTTT. Translating it yields CASSTRQEPSNTEAFF.

This clone has a single count. CDR3 nucleotide sequence: TGTGCCTGGATAGGGGATCCCTCCTACGAGCAGTACTTC. Its protein is CAWIGDPSYEQYF. The gene calls are TRBV30 and TRBJ2-7; D possibly corresponds to TRBD1 (5 bases). This CDR3 is 13 amino acids long. Looked up from germline, CDR1 is GTSNPN and CDR2 is SVGIG (reference sequence). V lost 4 bases, J lost 0 bases, and 10 bases lay in between.

V gene TRBV19 combines with J gene TRBJ1-1, with 8 bases that match TRBD1. From germline, CDR1 is LNHDA and CDR2 SQIVND (reference sequence). This CDR3 has 14 amino acids. With V trimmed by 7 bases and J by 5 bases, 9 bases remained unmatched. CDR3 bases: TGTGCCAGTAAGGCTACAGGGGGAAGAACTGAAGCTTTCTTT. This sequence encodes CASKATGGRTEAFF. Looking up the rest from reference TRBV19 and TRBJ1-1 gives the full variable domain: DGGITQSPKYLFRKEGQNVTLSCEQNLNHDAMYWYRQDPGQGLRLIYYSQIVNDFQKGDIAEGYSVSREKKESFPLTVTSAQKNPTAFYLCASKATGGRTEAFFGQGTRLTVV.

This chain connects TRBV21-1 to TRBJ2-7; the table's TRBD2 call for D was not verified on the DNA. TRBV21-1 is labeled a pseudogene. This CDR3 has 13 residues. CDR3 DNA sequence: TGTGCCAGCAAGAAGCGGGAGACCTACGAGCAGTACTTC. It translates to CASKKRETYEQYF.

V gene TRBV15 combines with J gene TRBJ2-7, with D perhaps matching TRBD1 (6 bases). Looked up from germline, CDR1 is LNHNV and CDR2 is YYDKDF (reference sequence). The CDR3 contains 13 residues. Trimming stripped 1 base from V and 3 bases from J, with 7 bases between. For the CDR3, the DNA is TGTGCCACCAGCAGAGTCAGGGGCTACGAGCAGTACTTC. Its translation: CATSRVRGYEQYF.

The rearrangement uses TRBV7-9 and TRBJ2-7; weak D call: TRBD2 (5 bases). This CDR3 spans 14 amino acids. Germline assignment: CDR1 SEHNR and CDR2 FQNEAQ (reference sequence). The ends were cut back, 5 bases at V and 0 bases at J, with 11 bases in the middle. The CDR3, as DNA: TGTGCCAGCAGCCGGGGATTGAGCTCCTACGAGCAGTACTTC. Its protein product is CASSRGLSSYEQYF.

The rearrangement links TRBV5-1 to TRBJ1-6; D is ambiguous. This CDR3 is 14 amino acids long. The V gene's germline CDR1 is SGHRS and CDR2 YFSETQ. Trimming removed 6 bases from V and 2 bases from J, with 9 bases in between. CDR3 residues: CASKLDTYNSPLHF. CDR3 DNA sequence: TGCGCCAGCAAGCTCGACACCTATAATTCACCCCTCCACTTT.

This clone was recorded only once. V and J are TRBV9 and TRBJ1-1, with 8 bases that match TRBD1. CDR1 and CDR2 from the germline V gene are SGDLS and YYNGEE. The CDR3 covers 17 residues. V lost 3 bases to trimming and J lost 1 base; unmatched junction nucleotides: 11. CDR3 protein: CASSATGTGNTNTEAFF. CDR3 coding DNA: TGTGCCAGCAGCGCCACCGGGACAGGAAATACGAACACTGAAGCTTTCTTT.

The chain joins TRBV7-2 to TRBJ2-3; 9 bases map to TRBD2. The CDR3 runs to 16 residues. V was pared by 1 base and J by 5 bases, with 7 bases of the junction left unmatched. The germline V gene has CDR1 SGHTA and CDR2 FQGNSA. CDR3 sequence (DNA): TGTGCCAGCAGCTTAGGTGGCGGGGGGGCCGGAGATACGCAGTATTTT. This translates into CASSLGGGGAGDTQYF.

By sample share, this clone is medium-sized. The rearrangement joins TRBV7-8 to TRBJ1-5, with 7 positions matching TRBD1. This CDR3 has 18 residues. Trimming took 3 bases from V and 2 from J; bases not matched to a gene: 13. CDR1 and CDR2 (germline): SGHVS, FQNEAQ. The CDR3 here is CASSFLKSGGRGNQPQHF. CDR3 bases: TGTGCCAGCAGCTTTTTAAAATCAGGGGGAAGGGGCAATCAGCCCCAGCATTTT. Based on the CDR3 plus reference TRBV7-8 and TRBJ1-5, the full variable domain is GAGVSQSPRYKVAKRGQDVALRCDPISGHVSLFWYQQALGQGPEFLTYFQNEAQLDKSGLPSDRFFAERPEGSVSTLKIQRTQQEDSAVYLCASSFLKSGGRGNQPQHFGDGTRLSIL.

The V gene is TRBV11-3, the J gene TRBJ2-7; 16 bases are shared with TRBD2. With 0 bases clipped from V and 5 bases from J, the junction kept 4 bases outside the gene matches. The CDR3 extends over 17 amino acids. Germline CDR1 and CDR2: SGHNT and YENEEA. CDR3 sequence reads: CASSLEGLAGGVHEQYF. CDR3 in DNA: TGTGCCAGCAGCTTAGAGGGACTAGCGGGAGGGGTCCACGAGCAGTACTTC.

This clone was counted between two and nine times. The chain links TRBV13 to TRBJ1-2; the match to TRBD1 covers 9 bases. Germline CDR1 is PRHDT and CDR2 is FYEKMQ (reference sequence). The CDR3 totals 15 residues. Germline trimming cut 5 bases from V and 5 bases from J; bases unmatched to any gene: 9. CDR3 sequence (DNA): TGTGCCAGCAGCCTCCGGGGACAGGGTATTTATGGCTACACCTTC. Its protein product is CASSLRGQGIYGYTF.

V gene TRBV6-1 combines with J gene TRBJ1-1, with D tentatively TRBD1 (5 bases). Deletions cut 0 bases from V and 4 bases from J, with 12 bases between. Germline values: CDR1 MNHNS, CDR2 SASEGT. CDR3 size: 15 residues. CDR3 DNA sequence: TGTGCCAGCAGTGAAGCGGATGGGGGGGGCACTGAAGCTTTCTTT. Protein: CASSEADGGGTEAFF.

This chain connects TRBV14 to TRBJ2-7; 7 bases match TRBD2. Trimming at V came to 1 base and at J to 5 bases, leaving 8 bases not matched to a gene. The CDR3 runs 15 residues. In germline, CDR1 is SGHDN, CDR2 FVKESK. The chain's CDR3 is CASSQALAASNEQYF. CDR3 sequence (DNA): TGTGCCAGCAGCCAAGCTCTAGCGGCCTCTAACGAGCAGTACTTC.

The genes are TRBV7-9 and TRBJ1-1; D not certain. Looked up from germline, CDR1 is SEHNR and CDR2 is FQNEAQ (reference sequence). V lost 6 bases to trimming and J lost 5 bases, with 10 bases between them. CDR3 length equals 12 residues. CDR3 sequence reads: CASRPGRTEAFF. CDR3 coding DNA: TGTGCCAGCAGACCCGGGAGGACTGAAGCTTTCTTT.

The chain carries TRBV7-8 and TRBJ2-7; D remains ambiguous. Germline V gene data show CDR1 as SGHVS and CDR2 as FQNEAQ. The CDR3 consists of 13 residues. V dropped 1 base and J dropped 0 bases, with 4 bases sitting between them. In DNA form, the CDR3 reads TGTGCCAGCAGCTTAGACAGCTCCTACGAGCAGTACTTC. It translates to CASSLDSSYEQYF.

The chain recombines TRBV2 with TRBJ2-7, with 14 bases identical to TRBD2. There are 17 residues in the CDR3. V gave up 6 bases and J gave up 2 bases; unmatched junction bases: 9. Germline CDR1 reads SNHLY; CDR2 reads FYNNEI. In nucleotides, the CDR3 is TGTGCCAGCAGGGGGGGGACTAGCGGGGGACTAACCTACGAGCAGTACTTC. The encoded protein is CASRGGTSGGLTYEQYF.

The chain combines TRBV28 with TRBJ1-2, with TRBD1 matching over 8 bases. This CDR3 spans 14 amino acids. Germline CDR1 reads MDHEN; CDR2 reads SYDVKM. V lost 5 bases, J lost 8 bases, and 10 bases stayed unmatched. CDR3 sequence: CASSLRTGRDGYTF. The CDR3 region has the DNA TGTGCCAGCAGTCTCAGGACAGGGAGGGACGGCTACACCTTC.

J is TRBJ2-7 and V is TRBV11-2, with 10 bases that match TRBD2. Trimming took 2 bases from V and 0 from J; bases not matched to a gene: 1. Per the germline V gene, CDR1 is SGHAT and CDR2 is FQNNGV. The CDR3 has 15 amino acids. The CDR3 DNA is TGTGCCAGCAGCTTAAGCGGGGGGGACTCCTACGAGCAGTACTTC. It encodes CASSLSGGDSYEQYF.

The chain is built from TRBV5-4 and TRBJ2-2; D call uncertain. The V end was cut by 6 bases, the J end by 6 bases, with 15 bases between. The CDR3 contains 14 residues. Germline V gene lookup returns CDR1 SGHNT and CDR2 YYREEE (reference sequence). This CDR3 reads CASTDVPQAGELFF. CDR3 nucleotides: TGTGCCAGCACTGATGTACCCCAGGCCGGGGAGCTGTTTTTT.

Within the sample, this clone is medium-sized. This rearrangement joins TRBV5-8 to TRBJ1-5; D possibly corresponds to TRBD1 (6 bases). The germline CDR1 and CDR2 sequences are SGHTS and YDEGEE. The CDR3 is 17 residues long. Trimming removed 4 bases from V and 0 bases from J, with 17 bases in between. The CDR3 reads CASSATQGSHSNQPQHF. CDR3 sequence (DNA): TGTGCCAGCAGCGCCACACAGGGCAGCCATAGCAATCAGCCCCAGCATTTT.

The V and J genes are TRBV19 and TRBJ2-7; 11 bases are shared with TRBD2. Looked up from germline, CDR1 is LNHDA and CDR2 is SQIVND (reference sequence). This CDR3 has 15 amino acids. J was trimmed by 3 bases and V by 1 base; bases with no gene match: 2. Here the CDR3 reads CASSIVGTSGYEQYF. For the CDR3, the DNA is TGTGCCAGTAGTATAGTGGGGACTAGCGGCTACGAGCAGTACTTC. Drawing the rest from reference TRBV19 and TRBJ2-7, the complete variable domain is DGGITQSPKYLFRKEGQNVTLSCEQNLNHDAMYWYRQDPGQGLRLIYYSQIVNDFQKGDIAEGYSVSREKKESFPLTVTSAQKNPTAFYLCASSIVGTSGYEQYFGPGTRLTVT.

The chain uses TRBV5-1 and TRBJ2-7, with TRBD2 matching over 12 bases. J gave up 5 bases and V 2 bases, and 8 bases lay outside the gene matches. CDR3 length: 16 residues. The germline CDR1 and CDR2 sequences are SGHRS and YFSETQ. The CDR3 DNA reads as TGCGCCAGCAGCTTCCCCCCTAGCGGGAGGGCCAACGAGCAGTACTTC. This translates into CASSFPPSGRANEQYF.

The CDR3 here is CASSYMNTEAFF. CDR3 sequence (DNA): TGTGCCAGCAGCTACATGAACACTGAAGCTTTCTTT. This rearrangement joins TRBV7-9 to TRBJ1-1, with D hard to call. Trimming stripped 4 bases from V and 0 bases from J, with 3 bases between. The germline CDR1 and CDR2 sequences are SEHNR and FQNEAQ (reference sequence). The CDR3 extends over 12 amino acids.

This clone was seen a handful of times. The CDR3 DNA sequence: TGTGCCAGCAGCTTAGGACAGAGCTCCTACAATGAGCAGTTCTTC. Encoded protein: CASSLGQSSYNEQFF. The rearrangement links TRBV5-6 to TRBJ2-1; tentatively, D is TRBD1 (6 bases). Per germline, CDR1 SGHDT and CDR2 YYEEEE. The V end was cut by 2 bases, the J end by 0 bases, with 9 bases between. The CDR3 contains 15 residues.

The V and J genes are TRBV11-2 and TRBJ1-4; D unclear. The CDR3 is 13 residues long. V lost 6 bases and J 6 bases, leaving 11 bases between the germline ends. Germline V lookup: CDR1 SGHAT, CDR2 FQNNGV. As DNA, the CDR3 is TGTGCCAGCAGGAGCCCGTTGGATGAAAAACTGTTTTTT. This translates into CASRSPLDEKLFF.

The CDR3 loop is CASSGTSGSNNEQFF. The CDR3 DNA reads TGTGCCAGCAGCGGAACTAGCGGGAGCAACAATGAGCAGTTCTTC. V and J are TRBV7-9 and TRBJ2-1; the match to TRBD2 covers 11 bases. CDR3 length equals 15 residues. V was pared by 5 bases and J by 5 bases, with 5 bases of the junction left unmatched. Per the germline V gene, CDR1 is SEHNR and CDR2 is FQNEAQ (reference sequence).